One and the same sample provided the 5 T cell receptor beta chains below, sequenced in a study of early T cells in non-severe SARS-CoV-2 infection. TCRdb reprocessed the 5' RACE reads with MiXCR, giving one entry per CDR3 protein. The table lists fewer than 65,000 distinct CDR3 sequences, roughly 8.8% of them singletons. The sequenced material came from whole blood. These receptors all stem from an adult who was a healthcare worker with PCR-confirmed SARS-CoV-2 infection or an uninfected control (not recorded which).

The sample holds many counts of this clonotype. The junction does not match germline at one end; this may be a read error. The rearrangement links TRBV28 to TRBJ1-1; perhaps TRBD1 as D (6 bases). The CDR3 loop spans 15 amino acids. Germline V lookup: CDR1 MDHEN, CDR2 SYDVKM. CDR3 region: CASSLWGGDGTEVFF. The CDR3 DNA is TGTGCCAGCAGTTTATGGGGGGGCGATGGGACTGAAGTTTTCTTT. The entire variable domain, with the rest obtained from reference TRBV28 and TRBJ1-1, is as follows: DVKVTQSSRYLVKRTGEKVFLECVQDMDHENMFWYRQDPGLGLRLIYFSYDVKMKEKGDIPEGYSVSREKKERFSLILESASTNQTSMYLCASSLWGGDGTEVFFGQGTRLTVV.

This clonotype was observed at least ten times. This rearrangement joins TRBV2 to TRBJ2-2; weak D call: TRBD1 (5 bases). This CDR3 region has 13 residues. The V end was cut by 8 bases, the J end by 3 bases, with 10 bases between. CDR1 is SNHLY, CDR2 FYNNEI, per germline. The CDR3 is CASSGAYTGELFF. The CDR3 DNA follows: TGTGCCAGCTCTGGGGCTTACACCGGGGAGCTGTTTTTT.

This clonotype was seen a few times. The chain combines TRBV2 with TRBJ1-4, with D possibly being TRBD1 (5 bases). The CDR3 has 14 amino acids. The V end lost 6 bases, the J end lost 5 bases, and 13 bases lay between the germline ends. Looked up from germline, CDR1 is SNHLY and CDR2 is FYNNEI. The CDR3 reads CASSSRARNEKLFF. In DNA, the CDR3 is TGTGCCAGCAGCTCCAGGGCCCGAAATGAAAAACTGTTTTTT.

There are a few counts of this clonotype. The chain joins TRBV9 to TRBJ2-5; D not resolved. The CDR3 spans 12 residues. CDR1 is SGDLS, CDR2 YYNGEE, per germline. Trimming shortened V by 5 bases and J by 1 base, and 6 bases separated the two germline ends. The CDR3 sequence is CASSAPQETQYF. CDR3 sequence (DNA): TGTGCCAGCAGTGCCCCCCAAGAGACCCAGTACTTC.

In this sample, this clonotype turned up many times. The V call is TRBV20-1, the J call TRBJ2-3; unclear D gene. The CDR3 contains 13 residues. Germline CDR1 reads DFQATT; CDR2 reads SNEGSKA (reference sequence). The V end lost 3 bases, the J end lost 4 bases, and 11 bases lay between the germline ends. CDR3 nucleotides: TGCAGTGCTAGCCCTGGGTGGTCAGATACGCAGTATTTT. Its protein is CSASPGWSDTQYF.